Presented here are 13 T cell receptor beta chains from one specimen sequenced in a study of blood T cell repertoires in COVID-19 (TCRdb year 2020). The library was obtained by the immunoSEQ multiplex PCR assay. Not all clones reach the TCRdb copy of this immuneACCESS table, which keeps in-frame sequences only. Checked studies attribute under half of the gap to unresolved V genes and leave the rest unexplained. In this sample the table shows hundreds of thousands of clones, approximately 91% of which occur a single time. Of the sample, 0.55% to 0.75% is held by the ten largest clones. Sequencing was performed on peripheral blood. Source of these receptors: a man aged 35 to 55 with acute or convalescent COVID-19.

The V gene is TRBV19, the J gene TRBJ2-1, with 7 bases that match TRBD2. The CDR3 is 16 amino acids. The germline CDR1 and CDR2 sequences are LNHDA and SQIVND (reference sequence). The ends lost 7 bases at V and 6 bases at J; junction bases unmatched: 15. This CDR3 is CASNTPGGLPGNEQFF. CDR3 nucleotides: TGTGCCAGTAACACCCCTGGGGGACTACCGGGCAATGAGCAGTTCTTC.

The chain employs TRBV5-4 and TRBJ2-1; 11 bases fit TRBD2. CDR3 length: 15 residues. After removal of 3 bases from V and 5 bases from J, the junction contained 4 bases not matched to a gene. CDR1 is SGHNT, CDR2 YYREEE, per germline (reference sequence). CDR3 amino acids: CASSWGTSGNNEQFF. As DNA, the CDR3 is TGTGCCAGCAGCTGGGGGACTAGCGGAAACAATGAGCAGTTCTTC. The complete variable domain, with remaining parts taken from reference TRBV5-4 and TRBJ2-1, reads ETGVTQSPTHLIKTRGQQVTLRCSSQSGHNTVSWYQQALGQGPQFIFQYYREEENGRGNFPPRFSGLQFPNYSSELNVNALELDDSALYLCASSWGTSGNNEQFFGPGTRLTVL.

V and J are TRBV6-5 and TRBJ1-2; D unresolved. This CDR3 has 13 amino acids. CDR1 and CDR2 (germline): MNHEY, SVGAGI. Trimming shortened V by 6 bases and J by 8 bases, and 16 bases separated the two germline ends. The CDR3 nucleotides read TGTGCCAGCAGGAAGGACTTCCTCTACGGCTACACCTTC. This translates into CASRKDFLYGYTF.

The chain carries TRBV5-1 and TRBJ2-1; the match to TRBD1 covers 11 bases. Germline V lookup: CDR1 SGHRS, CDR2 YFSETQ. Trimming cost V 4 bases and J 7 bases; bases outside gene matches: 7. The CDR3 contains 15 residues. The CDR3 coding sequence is TGCGCCAGCAGCCCCGGGACAGGGGGTTTTAATGAGCAGTTCTTC. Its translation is CASSPGTGGFNEQFF.

CDR3 loop: CASKRNLAAYEQYF. CDR3 sequence (DNA): TGCGCCAGCAAGCGGAACCTGGCAGCATACGAGCAGTACTTC. The genes are TRBV5-1 and TRBJ2-7; D may be TRBD2 (5 bases). The CDR3 has 14 amino acids. V dropped 6 bases and J dropped 4 bases, with 17 bases sitting between them. Germline V gene sequence: CDR1 SGHRS, CDR2 YFSETQ.

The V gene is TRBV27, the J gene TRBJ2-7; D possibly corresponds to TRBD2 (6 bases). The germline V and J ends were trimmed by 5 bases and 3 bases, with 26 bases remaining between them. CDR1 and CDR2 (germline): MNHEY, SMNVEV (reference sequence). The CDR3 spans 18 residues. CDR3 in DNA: TGTGCCAGCAGTCCAGCCCCAGGAATCCGGGAGAACGACTACGAGCAGTACTTC. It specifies CASSPAPGIRENDYEQYF.

The CDR3: CARSLRGNSPLHF. The CDR3 coding sequence is TGTGCCCGCTCCCTCCGAGGGAATTCACCCCTCCACTTT. The chain combines TRBV30 with TRBJ1-6; D gene unclear. Germline V gene data show CDR1 as GTSNPN and CDR2 as SVGIG (reference sequence). CDR3 size: 13 residues. Trimming took 8 bases from V and 7 from J, leaving 15 bases between them.

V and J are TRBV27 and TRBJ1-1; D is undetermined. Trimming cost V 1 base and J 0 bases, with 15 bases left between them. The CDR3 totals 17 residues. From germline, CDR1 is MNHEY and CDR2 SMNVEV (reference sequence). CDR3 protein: CASSLLASTDMNTEAFF. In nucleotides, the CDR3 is TGTGCCAGCAGTTTATTAGCGTCCACAGACATGAACACTGAAGCTTTCTTT.

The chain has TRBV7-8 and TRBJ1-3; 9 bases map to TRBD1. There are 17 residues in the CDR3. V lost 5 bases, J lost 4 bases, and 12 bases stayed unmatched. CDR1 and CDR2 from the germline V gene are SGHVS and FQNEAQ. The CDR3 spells CASSPLRRTGAGNTIYF. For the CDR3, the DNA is TGTGCCAGCAGCCCCTTGAGAAGGACAGGGGCAGGAAACACCATATATTTT.

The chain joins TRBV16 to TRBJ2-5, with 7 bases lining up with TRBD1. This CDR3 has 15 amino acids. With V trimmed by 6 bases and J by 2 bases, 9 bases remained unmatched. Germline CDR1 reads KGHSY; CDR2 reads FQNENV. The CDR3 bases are TGTGCCAGCAGTAACATACCAGGGGGTCAAGAGACCCAGTACTTC. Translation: CASSNIPGGQETQYF.

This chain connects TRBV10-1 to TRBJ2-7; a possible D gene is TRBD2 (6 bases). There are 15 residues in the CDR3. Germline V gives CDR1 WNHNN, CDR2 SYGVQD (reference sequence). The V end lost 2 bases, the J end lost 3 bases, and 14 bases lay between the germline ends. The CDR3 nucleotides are TGCGCCAGCAGTGAGCTAATGACGGGGGTCTACGAGCAGTACTTC. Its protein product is CASSELMTGVYEQYF.

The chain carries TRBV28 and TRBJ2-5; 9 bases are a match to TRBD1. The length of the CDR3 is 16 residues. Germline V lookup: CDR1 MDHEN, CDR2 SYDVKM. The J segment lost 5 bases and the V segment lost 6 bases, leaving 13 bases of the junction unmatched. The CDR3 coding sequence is TGTGCCAGCAGAACCACAGGGGGCCTTGGGTGGGAGACCCAGTACTTC. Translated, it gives CASRTTGGLGWETQYF.

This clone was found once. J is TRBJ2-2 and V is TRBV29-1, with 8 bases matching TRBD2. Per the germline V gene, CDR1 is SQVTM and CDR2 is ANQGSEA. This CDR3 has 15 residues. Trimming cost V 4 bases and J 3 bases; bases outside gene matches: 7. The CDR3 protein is CSVVHREGDTGELFF. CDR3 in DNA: TGCAGCGTTGTTCATCGGGAGGGAGACACCGGGGAGCTGTTTTTT.